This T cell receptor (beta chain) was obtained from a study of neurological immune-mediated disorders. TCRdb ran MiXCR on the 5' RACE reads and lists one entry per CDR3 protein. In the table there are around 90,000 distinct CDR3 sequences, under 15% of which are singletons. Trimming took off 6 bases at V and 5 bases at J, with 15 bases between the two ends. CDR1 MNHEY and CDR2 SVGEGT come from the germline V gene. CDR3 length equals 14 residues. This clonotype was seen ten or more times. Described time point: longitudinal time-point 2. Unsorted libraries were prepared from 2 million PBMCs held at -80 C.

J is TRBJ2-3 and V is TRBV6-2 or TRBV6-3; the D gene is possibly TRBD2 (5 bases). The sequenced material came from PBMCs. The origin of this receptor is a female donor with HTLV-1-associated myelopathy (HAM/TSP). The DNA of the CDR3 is TGTGCCAGCAGCCTAGGGTTAGCGCGAGATACGCAGTATTTT. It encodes CASSLGLARDTQYF.